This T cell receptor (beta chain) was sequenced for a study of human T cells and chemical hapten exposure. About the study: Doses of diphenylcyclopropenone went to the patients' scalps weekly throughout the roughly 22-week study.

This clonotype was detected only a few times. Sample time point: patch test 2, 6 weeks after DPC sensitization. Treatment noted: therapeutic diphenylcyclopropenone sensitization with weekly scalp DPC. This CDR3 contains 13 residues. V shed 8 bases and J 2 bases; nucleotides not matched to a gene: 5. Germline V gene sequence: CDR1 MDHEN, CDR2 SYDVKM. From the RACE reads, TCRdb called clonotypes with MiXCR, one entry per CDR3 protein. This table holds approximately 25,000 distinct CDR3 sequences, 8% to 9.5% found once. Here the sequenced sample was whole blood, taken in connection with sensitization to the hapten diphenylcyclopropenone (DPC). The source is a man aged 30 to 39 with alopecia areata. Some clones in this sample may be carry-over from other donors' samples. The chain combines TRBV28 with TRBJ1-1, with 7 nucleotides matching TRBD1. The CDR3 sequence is CASSGTANTEAFF. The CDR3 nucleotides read TGTGCCAGCTCCGGGACAGCAAACACTGAAGCTTTCTTT.